This T cell receptor beta chain was obtained from a study of shared clonotypes between healthy human individuals. Sequencing was performed with immunoSEQ multiplex PCR; in TCRdb, only in-frame clones are kept and a portion is missing. This sample has a few million clones, with 93% found just once. Per the germline V gene, CDR1 is SGHVS and CDR2 is FQNEAQ. This CDR3 has 17 amino acids. J gave up 0 bases and V 4 bases, and 8 bases lay outside the gene matches. Sequenced sample: naive CD4+ T cells from PBMCs. Subset given: CD45RA+ positively selected. The sequence was obtained from a man aged 18 to 30 in good health. Some clones in this sample may be carry-over from other donors' samples. V is TRBV7-8 and J is TRBJ2-1; 8 nucleotides match TRBD2. CDR3 DNA: TGTGCCAGCAGCTCGGGAGGGTCGGGGAGCTCCTACAATGAGCAGTTCTTC. This gives the protein CASSSGGSGSSYNEQFF.